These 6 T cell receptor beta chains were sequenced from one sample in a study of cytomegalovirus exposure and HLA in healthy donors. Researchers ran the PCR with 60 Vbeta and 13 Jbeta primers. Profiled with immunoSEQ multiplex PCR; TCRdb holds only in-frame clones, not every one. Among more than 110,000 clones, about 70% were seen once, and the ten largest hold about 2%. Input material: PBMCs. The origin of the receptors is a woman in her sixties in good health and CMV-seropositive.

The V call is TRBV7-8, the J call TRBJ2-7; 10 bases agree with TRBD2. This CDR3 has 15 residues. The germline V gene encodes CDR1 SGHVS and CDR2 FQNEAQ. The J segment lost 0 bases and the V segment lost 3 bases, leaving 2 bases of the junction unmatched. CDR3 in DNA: TGTGCCAGCAGCTTTGCTAGCGGGAGCTCCTACGAGCAGTACTTC. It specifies CASSFASGSSYEQYF. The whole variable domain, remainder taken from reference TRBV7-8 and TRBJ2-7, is GAGVSQSPRYKVAKRGQDVALRCDPISGHVSLFWYQQALGQGPEFLTYFQNEAQLDKSGLPSDRFFAERPEGSVSTLKIQRTQQEDSAVYLCASSFASGSSYEQYFGPGTRLTVT.

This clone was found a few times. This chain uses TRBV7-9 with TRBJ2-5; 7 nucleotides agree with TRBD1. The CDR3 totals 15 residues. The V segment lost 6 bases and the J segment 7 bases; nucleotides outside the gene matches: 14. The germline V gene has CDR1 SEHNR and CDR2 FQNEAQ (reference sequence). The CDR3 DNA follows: TGTGCCAGCAGTTCCCCCGGGACAGCCAAGACGACCCAGTACTTC. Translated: CASSSPGTAKTTQYF.

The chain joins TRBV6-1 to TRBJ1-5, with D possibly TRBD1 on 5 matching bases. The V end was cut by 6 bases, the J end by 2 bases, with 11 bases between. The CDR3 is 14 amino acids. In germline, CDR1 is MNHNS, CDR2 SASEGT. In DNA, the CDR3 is TGTGCCAGCAGGAAGGGAGGGGGCAATCAGCCCCAGCATTTT. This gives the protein CASRKGGGNQPQHF.

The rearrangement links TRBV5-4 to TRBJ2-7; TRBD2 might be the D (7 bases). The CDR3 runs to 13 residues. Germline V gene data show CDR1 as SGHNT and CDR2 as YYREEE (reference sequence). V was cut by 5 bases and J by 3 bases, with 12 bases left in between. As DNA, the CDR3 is TGTGCCAGCAGTCAAAGGGGGGGCTACGAGCAGTACTTC. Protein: CASSQRGGYEQYF.

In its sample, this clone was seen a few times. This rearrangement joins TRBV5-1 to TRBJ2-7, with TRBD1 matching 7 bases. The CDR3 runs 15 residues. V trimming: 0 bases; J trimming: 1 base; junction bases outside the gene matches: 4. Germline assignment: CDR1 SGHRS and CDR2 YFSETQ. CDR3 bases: TGCGCCAGCAGCTTGGGACAGGGAAGGTCCTACGAGCAGTACTTC. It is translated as CASSLGQGRSYEQYF.

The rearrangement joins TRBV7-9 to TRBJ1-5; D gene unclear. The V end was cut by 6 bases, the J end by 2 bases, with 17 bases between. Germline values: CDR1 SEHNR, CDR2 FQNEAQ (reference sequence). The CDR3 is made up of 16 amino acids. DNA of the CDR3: TGTGCCAGCAGGACTCGTATGGGTGATGGCAATCAGCCCCAGCATTTT. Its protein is CASRTRMGDGNQPQHF.